This entry lists 27 T cell receptor beta chains sequenced from one sample in a study of T cells expressing NK-cell markers. Following a re-call of the 5' RACE reads, TCRdb has one entry per CDR3 protein and lacks DNA. The sample holds a few hundred thousand distinct CDR3 sequences. Sequencing input: blood T cells: a sorted CD56 or NKG2C T cell subset, CD4+ or CD8+ T cells, or bulk PBMC T cells (not recorded which). These receptors originate from a young man in good health.

This chain uses TRBV7-2 with TRBJ2-3. Germline V gene data show CDR1 as SGHTA and CDR2 as FQGNSA. This CDR3 contains 13 residues. CDR3: CASSRSRTDTQYF.

The J gene is TRBJ2-5, the V gene TRBV12-3 or TRBV12-4; TCRdb calls TRBD1, which cannot be checked without DNA. This CDR3 spans 14 amino acids. CDR3 amino acids: CASSLGGGWETQYF.

This sequence joins TRBV12-3 or TRBV12-4 and TRBJ2-1; TCRdb picks TRBD2, but there is no DNA to check that call. CDR3 length: 15 residues. This CDR3 is CASSLRRESDNEQFF.

The V and J genes are TRBV12-3 or TRBV12-4 and TRBJ1-5; checking the TCRdb D call of TRBD1 is not possible without DNA. The CDR3 loop spans 15 amino acids. CDR3 in amino acids: CASTTDRARNQPQHF.

CDR3 region: CSVPLAGHTGELFF. The V call is TRBV29-1, the J call TRBJ2-2; TCRdb designates TRBD2, a call that cannot be tested without DNA. The germline V gene has CDR1 SQVTM and CDR2 ANQGSEA. The CDR3 is 14 amino acids.

J is TRBJ2-5 and V is TRBV6-1; the D gene TCRdb calls, TRBD2, cannot be checked with no DNA. The CDR3 runs 13 residues. CDR1 is MNHNS, CDR2 SASEGT, per germline. CDR3 in amino acids: CASSDWTSGTQYF.

The rearrangement links TRBV15 to TRBJ2-3. CDR3 length equals 16 residues. CDR1 and CDR2 (germline): LNHNV, YYDKDF (reference sequence). The CDR3 sequence: CATSRDREPYTDTQYF.

The chain carries TRBV20-1 and TRBJ1-5; TCRdb lists TRBD1, though no DNA is available to test this call. CDR3 length: 15 amino acids. Germline lookup yields CDR1 DFQATT and CDR2 SNEGSKA (reference sequence). CDR3 protein: CSATPTGVYNQPQHF.

CDR3 residues: CASSPSLAGTYGYTF. This rearrangement joins TRBV7-9 to TRBJ1-2. The CDR3 totals 15 residues. Germline assignment: CDR1 SEHNR and CDR2 FQNEAQ (reference sequence).

This chain connects TRBV12-3 or TRBV12-4 to TRBJ2-7; TCRdb gives TRBD1 as the D gene, but with no DNA this cannot be confirmed. This CDR3 contains 14 residues. CDR3 loop: CASSLAGRGRVQYF.

This rearrangement joins TRBV12-3 or TRBV12-4 to TRBJ2-6; the TRBD1 assignment by TCRdb is unverifiable without DNA. The CDR3 length is 16 residues. The CDR3 reads CASRGTPGSGANVLTF.

V is TRBV20-1 and J is TRBJ2-1; the TCRdb call, TRBD2, lacks DNA for checking. The CDR3 consists of 15 residues. Germline CDR1 reads DFQATT; CDR2 reads SNEGSKA (reference sequence). The CDR3 is CSASGGLAGVNEQFF.

The chain uses TRBV12-5 and TRBJ2-1; TCRdb outputs TRBD1, but without DNA this stays unchecked. CDR3 length: 18 residues. The germline CDR1 and CDR2 sequences are LGHNT and FRNRAP. This CDR3 reads CASGLVLGLGAPYNEQFF.

CDR3 protein: CASSQESGWYEQYF. This chain links TRBV3-1 with TRBJ2-7; with no DNA, the TCRdb D assignment of TRBD1 cannot be verified. Per the germline V gene, CDR1 is LGHDT and CDR2 is YNNKEL (reference sequence). The CDR3 is 14 amino acids.

The CDR3: CASSANRDEAFF. J is TRBJ1-1 and V is TRBV6-1; there is no DNA to check the TCRdb D call of TRBD1. The CDR3 is 12 residues long. The germline gives CDR1 MNHNS, CDR2 SASEGT.

The chain uses TRBV11-3 and TRBJ1-1; as DNA is missing, the TRBD1 call by TCRdb cannot be tested. The CDR3 extends over 14 amino acids. CDR1 is SGHNT, CDR2 YENEEA, per germline. The CDR3 region is CASSLTGQGTEAFF.

The gene calls are TRBV5-6 and TRBJ2-3; TCRdb names TRBD1, which stays unverified in the absence of DNA. Germline CDR1 and CDR2: SGHDT and YYEEEE. The CDR3 is made up of 14 amino acids. The CDR3 is CASSLGRPRDTQYF.

The rearrangement uses TRBV12-3 or TRBV12-4 and TRBJ2-5. This CDR3 contains 11 residues. CDR3 residues: CASSFGTRSNF.

The chain is built from TRBV5-1 and TRBJ1-4; TCRdb's D call of TRBD1 is untestable without DNA. CDR1 is SGHRS and CDR2 is YFSETQ in the germline V gene. The CDR3 runs to 14 residues. CDR3 sequence reads: CASSPRDRNEKLFF.

CDR3 in amino acids: CASSLGQGSGYTF. The V and J genes are TRBV5-1 and TRBJ1-2; there is no DNA to check the TCRdb D call of TRBD1. The CDR3 consists of 13 residues. The germline gives CDR1 SGHRS, CDR2 YFSETQ.

The CDR3 sequence: CASHELAGAGELFF. The rearrangement joins TRBV6-5 to TRBJ2-2; lacking DNA, the TRBD2 call made by TCRdb goes unchecked. Per the germline V gene, CDR1 is MNHEY and CDR2 is SVGAGI. The CDR3 is 14 amino acids.

The chain recombines TRBV2 with TRBJ2-1; TCRdb's D call, TRBD1, is unchecked because there is no DNA. Germline CDR1 and CDR2: SNHLY and FYNNEI. The CDR3 is 15 residues long. CDR3 sequence: CASSKGSGAYNEQFF.

The chain is built from TRBV6-1 and TRBJ1-1. The CDR3 runs 13 residues. Germline V gives CDR1 MNHNS, CDR2 SASEGT. CDR3 residues: CASTIGPRTEAFF.

This chain joins TRBV20-1 and TRBJ2-1; lacking DNA, the TRBD2 call made by TCRdb goes unchecked. Germline loops: CDR1 DFQATT, CDR2 SNEGSKA (reference sequence). The CDR3 has 15 residues. The CDR3 loop is CSARDPGTSSDEQFF.

The V and J genes are TRBV6-2 or TRBV6-3 and TRBJ2-4; lacking DNA, the TRBD1 call made by TCRdb goes unchecked. From germline, CDR1 is MNHEY and CDR2 SVGEGT. CDR3 length: 18 amino acids. CDR3 region: CASSYGSVRAAAKNIQYF.

J is TRBJ2-5 and V is TRBV6-1; TCRdb lists TRBD1, though no DNA is available to test this call. Per germline, CDR1 MNHNS and CDR2 SASEGT. This CDR3 has 15 residues. The chain's CDR3 is CASSGGTSNQETQYF.

CDR3 sequence reads: CASSRGQVNTEAFF. The chain couples TRBV5-1 to TRBJ1-1; TCRdb picks TRBD1, but there is no DNA to check that call. This CDR3 has 14 amino acids. Germline lookup yields CDR1 SGHRS and CDR2 YFSETQ.